Listed below are T cell receptor beta chains from one sample, sequenced in a study of CD8+ T cells in alopecia areata. Assay: immunoSEQ multiplex PCR; the TCRdb copy retains only in-frame clones and omits some. The data contain tens of thousands of clones, around two thirds of them singletons. Input material: NKG2D-high CD8+ T cells sorted from blood. The source of these receptors is a human donor with alopecia areata. The CDR3 runs from the conserved cysteine through the conserved F or W. The D gene is left open where the match is weak. Part of the rows lack a size; the others show once, few, many or a class for expanded clones.

v_call	d_call	j_call	clone_size	cdr3_aa	cdr3_nt
TRBV23-1	NA	TRBJ2-1	few	CASPKGGNEQFF	TGCGCCAGCCCCAAAGGGGGAAATGAGCAGTTCTTC
TRBV11-2	NA	TRBJ2-1	NA	CASSQGGEQFF	TGTGCCAGCAGCCAGGGGGGGGAGCAGTTCTTC
TRBV5-1	TRBD1	TRBJ1-2	NA	CASSSETGEGYTF	TGCGCCAGCAGCTCCGAGACAGGGGAAGGCTACACCTTC
TRBV29-1	TRBD1	TRBJ2-1	few	CSVEGGGTGTLFSYNEQFF	TGCAGCGTTGAAGGGGGTGGGACAGGGACATTATTCTCCTACAATGAGCAGTTCTTC
TRBV19	NA	TRBJ1-5	NA	CASSGYGQPQHF	TGTGCCAGTTCCGGTTACGGTCAGCCCCAGCATTTT
TRBV9	NA	TRBJ2-2	NA	CASSVGGGSLSGTGELFF	TGTGCCAGCAGCGTAGGAGGGGGAAGTCTTTCTGGGACCGGGGAGCTGTTTTTT
TRBV27	NA	TRBJ2-7	NA	CASSQQGPHEQYF	TGTGCCAGCAGTCAACAGGGCCCCCACGAGCAGTACTTC
TRBV5-4	NA	TRBJ2-3	NA	CASSFAASGTDTQYF	TGTGCCAGCAGCTTCGCTGCGAGCGGCACAGATACGCAGTATTTT
TRBV28	NA	TRBJ2-3	few	CASSSAGTENRHTQYF	TGTGCCAGCAGTTCCGCCGGGACGGAAAACCGGCATACGCAGTATTTT
TRBV4-1	NA	TRBJ2-1	NA	CASSLPSDSSYNEQFF	TGCGCCAGCAGCCTTCCTTCTGATAGCTCCTACAATGAGCAGTTCTTC
TRBV28	TRBD1	TRBJ2-7	few	CASSSTLRDRGSYEQYF	TGTGCCAGCAGTTCTACCTTGAGGGACAGGGGCTCCTACGAGCAGTACTTC
TRBV7-8	NA	TRBJ1-5	NA	CASSLGGTGYSNQPQHF	TGTGCCAGCAGCTTAGGTGGTACAGGCTATAGCAATCAGCCCCAGCATTTT
TRBV5-1	NA	TRBJ2-1	few	CASSLAQGGRVAYNEQFF	TGCGCCAGCAGCTTGGCCCAGGGCGGTCGGGTAGCCTACAATGAGCAGTTCTTC
TRBV15	NA	TRBJ2-2	NA	CATSRGGAGELFF	TGTGCCACCAGCAGAGGGGGAGCCGGGGAGCTGTTTTTT
TRBV5-1	NA	TRBJ1-1	NA	CASSLWTANTEAFF	TGCGCCAGCAGCTTGTGGACAGCGAACACTGAAGCTTTCTTT
TRBV30	NA	TRBJ2-1	NA	CAWSVTESYNEQFF	TGTGCCTGGAGTGTGACAGAGTCCTACAATGAGCAGTTCTTC
TRBV14	NA	TRBJ2-7	NA	CASSPQGGSEQYF	TGTGCCAGCAGCCCCCAAGGAGGGTCCGAGCAGTACTTC
TRBV29-1	TRBD2	TRBJ2-3	NA	CSVSGTSGTDTQYF	TGCAGCGTATCCGGGACTAGCGGCACAGATACGCAGTATTTT
TRBV2	TRBD1	TRBJ2-1	NA	CASRDRGNEQFF	TGTGCCAGCAGGGACAGGGGTAATGAGCAGTTCTTC
TRBV27	NA	TRBJ2-5	NA	CASIDARGETQYF	TGTGCCAGCATCGACGCGCGGGGAGAGACCCAGTACTTC
TRBV4-1	NA	TRBJ2-5	few	CASSQSPRAWVAQYF	TGCGCCAGCAGCCAATCCCCCAGGGCTTGGGTGGCCCAGTACTTC
TRBV2	TRBD2	TRBJ2-1	NA	CASSPSTSGTYNEQFF	TGTGCCAGCAGTCCTTCGACTAGCGGTACTTACAATGAGCAGTTCTTC
TRBV7-9	NA	TRBJ2-7	NA	CASSPSTGSYEQYF	TGTGCCAGCAGCCCATCAACAGGGTCGTACGAGCAGTACTTC
TRBV28	NA	TRBJ2-6	few	CASSFLGQGNSGANVLTF	TGTGCCAGCAGTTTTCTGGGGCAGGGAAACTCTGGGGCCAACGTCCTGACTTTC
TRBV5-1	NA	TRBJ2-7	NA	CASSLLAEQYF	TGCGCCAGCAGCTTGTTAGCCGAGCAGTACTTC
TRBV5-6	TRBD2	TRBJ2-7	NA	CASSSRTSGSVPYEQYF	TGTGCCAGCAGCTCGCGGACTAGCGGGAGCGTTCCCTACGAGCAGTACTTC
TRBV27	NA	TRBJ1-1	once	CASSEEDMNTEAFF	TGTGCCAGCAGTGAAGAAGACATGAACACTGAAGCTTTCTTT
TRBV29-1	TRBD1	TRBJ1-4	NA	CSVVDRGSSNEKLFF	TGCAGCGTTGTAGACAGGGGATCATCTAATGAAAAACTGTTTTTT
TRBV29-1	NA	TRBJ2-5	few	CSLEDARIQETQYF	TGCAGCTTAGAGGACGCAAGAATCCAAGAGACCCAGTACTTC
TRBV19	NA	TRBJ1-6	NA	CASSARFGSPLHF	TGTGCCAGTAGTGCAAGGTTTGGTTCACCCCTCCACTTT
TRBV27	NA	TRBJ2-1	NA	CASSLGAGTYNEQFF	TGTGCCAGCAGTTTAGGGGCGGGGACCTACAATGAGCAGTTCTTC
TRBV4-1	NA	TRBJ1-5	few	CASSLRMEGNQPQHF	TGCGCCAGCAGCTTACGTATGGAGGGCAATCAGCCCCAGCATTTT
TRBV30	TRBD1	TRBJ2-5	few	CAWSVGQGQTQYF	TGTGCCTGGAGTGTGGGACAGGGGCAGACCCAGTACTTC
TRBV4-2	NA	TRBJ1-4	NA	CASSQERVEKLFF	TGTGCCAGCAGCCAAGAAAGGGTTGAAAAACTGTTTTTT
TRBV19	TRBD1	TRBJ1-5	NA	CARSLGTARNQPQHF	TGTGCCAGATCCCTAGGGACAGCCCGCAATCAGCCCCAGCATTTT
TRBV29-1	NA	TRBJ2-5	NA	CSVEVAQGSGTQYF	TGCAGCGTTGAAGTGGCTCAGGGGAGTGGGACCCAGTACTTC
TRBV29-1	NA	TRBJ2-5	NA	CSVRRENQETQYF	TGCAGCGTTAGGCGGGAAAATCAAGAGACCCAGTACTTC
TRBV7-9	NA	TRBJ2-7	few	CASSLVSAPHEQYF	TGTGCCAGCAGCTTAGTATCAGCTCCCCACGAGCAGTACTTC
TRBV6-5	NA	TRBJ2-7	NA	CASSYSNRVDEQYF	TGTGCCAGCAGTTACTCGAACAGGGTCGACGAGCAGTACTTC